Presented here are 32 T cell receptor beta chains from one specimen sequenced in a study of CD8+CD57+ T cells in acquired aplastic anemia. Patients selected for sequencing had displayed CD8+CD57+ cell expansion by flow cytometry. The template for TCR beta VDJ and CDR3 sequence profiling was genomic DNA. Using its own MiXCR run on the reads, TCRdb lists one record per CDR3 protein. The top ten clones hold roughly 42% of a sample with about 260,000 distinct CDR3 sequences, roughly 80% of them seen once. What was sequenced was sorted CD4+, CD8+, or CD8+CD57+ T cells (not recorded which) from PBMCs. The receptor set was obtained from a human donor with aplastic anemia.

Note on this clonotype: Given the absence of the conserved phenylalanine or tryptophan at the CDR3 end, a read error is likely. The limits of the CDR3 on the DNA are not certain, so only TCRdb's listed CDR3 is given. The chain recombines TRBV2 with TRBJ1-5; TRBD1 is the table's D call, not checked against the DNA. A total of 15 residues make up the CDR3, ends included. Germline CDR1 and CDR2: SNHLY and FYNNEI. The CDR3 spells CASSDGGSHEQFFEP.

The chain combines TRBV5-6 with TRBJ2-3; D is perhaps TRBD2 (5 bases). Trimming left V 4 bases short and J 3 bases short, with 9 bases between. The CDR3 is 13 residues long. Looked up from germline, CDR1 is SGHDT and CDR2 is YYEEEE. The CDR3 nucleotides are TGTGCCAGCAGCGTCGGGGAGACAGATACGCAGTATTTT. Translation gives CASSVGETDTQYF.

With respect to this clonotype: One end of the junction is discordant with germline, which a read error may explain. The chain links TRBV7-8 to TRBJ2-1; the D is unclear. Germline loops: CDR1 SGHVS, CDR2 FQNEAQ. The CDR3 spans 13 residues. This chain's CDR3 is CASSDEANDTPLF. CDR3 in DNA: TGTGCCAGCAGCGATGAGGCGAACGATACGCCGCTTTTC.

J is TRBJ2-2 and V is TRBV19, with 8 positions matching TRBD1. The CDR3 sequence is 16 residues long. Germline trimming cut 5 bases from V and 7 bases from J; bases unmatched to any gene: 12. Per germline, CDR1 LNHDA and CDR2 SQIVND (reference sequence). This chain's CDR3 is CASSVSSTGGIGELFF. CDR3 DNA sequence: TGTGCCAGTAGTGTTTCGAGTACAGGGGGGATCGGGGAGCTGTTTTTT.

Regarding this clonotype: One junction end disagrees with the germline gene, perhaps due to a read error. The chain carries TRBV7-3 and TRBJ2-3; 8 bases fit TRBD2. Per the germline V gene, CDR1 is SGHTA and CDR2 is FQGTGA. This CDR3 spans 13 amino acids. The CDR3 region has the DNA TGTGCCAGCGGGGAAGCGGGAGCAGCCGCTACGCAGTTT. Its protein product is CASGEAGAAATQF. Combining the CDR3 with reference TRBV7-3 and TRBJ2-3 gives the whole variable domain GAGVSQTPSNKVTEKGKYVELRCDPISGHTALYWYRQSLGQGPEFLIYFQGTGAADDSGLPNDRFFAVRPEGSVSTLKIQRTERGDSAVYLCASGEAGAAATQFGPGTRLTVL.

Regarding this clonotype: This CDR3 is missing its conserved last phenylalanine or tryptophan, likely due to a read error. No DNA is shown, since the ends of the CDR3 on it are uncertain; the CDR3 is the one TCRdb lists. This sequence joins TRBV6-5 and TRBJ2-1; the table's D call of TRBD1 was not tested on the DNA. The CDR3 extends over 16 residues, inclusive of both ends. The germline gives CDR1 MNHEY, CDR2 SVGAGI. The chain's CDR3 is CASSQGGGNGQDEQTL.

This chain joins TRBV18 and TRBJ2-5, with 7 bases identical to TRBD1. The CDR3 contains 15 residues. The V segment lost 6 bases and the J segment 9 bases; nucleotides outside the gene matches: 16. The germline V gene has CDR1 KGHSH and CDR2 LQKENI. The CDR3 coding sequence is TGTGCCAGCTCGCCTGGACAGGACAGTTTCCTCTCCCAGTACTTC. Translating it yields CASSPGQDSFLSQYF.

This rearrangement joins TRBV20-1 to TRBJ2-3; 8 nucleotides line up with TRBD1. The CDR3 is 15 residues long. Trimming removed 3 bases from V and 4 bases from J; junction bases left unmatched: 9. Germline V gene data show CDR1 as DFQATT and CDR2 as SNEGSKA (reference sequence). The chain's CDR3 is CSASFRTGSSDTQYF. The CDR3 nucleotides are TGCAGTGCTAGTTTCCGGACAGGGTCGTCAGATACGCAGTATTTT.

The chain joins TRBV9 to TRBJ2-7; 7 bases fit TRBD2. Germline CDR1 and CDR2: SGDLS and YYNGEE. Unmatched junction bases numbered 17, after V lost 4 bases and J lost 13 bases. The CDR3 has 14 residues. The DNA of the CDR3 is TGTGCCAGCAGCTCGCGACTAGCCAGCCGCACAGATTACTTC. Translating it yields CASSSRLASRTDYF.

The chain uses TRBV7-6 and TRBJ1-1, with D hard to call. This CDR3 region has 15 residues. Trimming removed 1 base from V and 14 bases from J, with 23 bases in between. Germline CDR1 reads SGHVS; CDR2 reads FNYEAQ. CDR3 protein: CASSLDHGAKDAAFF. Written as DNA, the CDR3 is TGTGCCAGCAGCTTAGACCACGGAGCAAAAGATGCAGCGTTCTTT.

The rearrangement joins TRBV9 to TRBJ1-4, with 8 bases that match TRBD1. The trim removed 7 bases at V and 12 bases at J, leaving 8 bases unmatched. From germline, CDR1 is SGDLS and CDR2 YYNGEE. The CDR3 spans 12 residues. The CDR3: CASGAGGEELFF. The CDR3 DNA follows: TGTGCCAGCGGGGCAGGGGGCGAAGAACTGTTTTTT.

Note on this clonotype: The junction departs from the called germline gene at one end, perhaps through a read error. The CDR3 sequence is CASGYGCKDTQYF. CDR3 coding DNA: TGTGCCAGCGGGTACGGGTGCAAAGATACCCAGTATTTT. The gene calls are TRBV7-2 and TRBJ2-3; D is undetermined. Germline V lookup: CDR1 SGHTA, CDR2 FQGNSA. The CDR3 is made up of 13 amino acids.

This chain uses TRBV2 with TRBJ2-3; D might be TRBD2 (7 bases). There are 13 residues in the CDR3. The germline gives CDR1 SNHLY, CDR2 FYNNEI. This CDR3 is CGGGGRGTDTQYF. DNA of the CDR3: TGTGGCGGCGGGGGCCGGGGCACAGATACGCAGTATTTT.

This chain uses TRBV7-6 with TRBJ2-7; the D gene is possibly TRBD1 (6 bases). The germline V gene encodes CDR1 SGHVS and CDR2 FNYEAQ. The CDR3 spans 14 residues. Trimming took 5 bases from V and 2 from J, leaving 13 bases between them. In DNA form, the CDR3 reads TGTGCCAGCAGCCACTCTGCAGGGGCCTACGAGCAGTACTTC. This encodes CASSHSAGAYEQYF.

As for this clonotype: The conserved closing phenylalanine or tryptophan is absent in this CDR3, likely reflecting a read error. It is unclear where the CDR3 begins or ends on the DNA, so no DNA is shown, and the CDR3 is as TCRdb lists it. The chain recombines TRBV7-9 with TRBJ2-3; TRBD2 is the table's D call, not checked against the DNA. Germline CDR1 is SEHNR and CDR2 is FQNEAQ (reference sequence). The CDR3 spans 13 residues, counting both ends. CDR3 sequence reads: CASRFGGSGGHYE.

Worth noting for this clonotype: Compared with germline, one end of the junction differs, possibly owing to a read error. The rearrangement uses TRBV12-3 or TRBV12-4 and TRBJ2-7; D may be TRBD2 (5 bases). The CDR3 has 14 amino acids. The CDR3 here is CASSPVWRTGELFF. The CDR3 region has the DNA TGTGCCAGCAGCCCCGTCTGGCGCACCGGGGAGCTGTTTTTC.

The rearrangement joins TRBV7-8 to TRBJ2-7, with D unclear. There are 18 residues in the CDR3. V lost 3 bases and J 1 base, leaving 22 bases between the germline ends. Germline lookup yields CDR1 SGHVS and CDR2 FQNEAQ. This CDR3 is CASSFHAGAAALSYEQYV. As DNA, the CDR3 is TGTGCCAGCAGCTTTCATGCAGGTGCCGCTGCCCTTTCCTACGAGCAGTACGTC.

This chain connects TRBV7-8 to TRBJ2-5; tentative D call: TRBD2 (6 bases). Germline V lookup: CDR1 SGHVS, CDR2 FQNEAQ. CDR3 length: 15 residues. The V end lost 0 bases, the J end lost 10 bases, and 18 bases lay between the germline ends. This CDR3 is CASSLAGGSDTHQYF. The CDR3 nucleotides read TGTGCCAGCAGCTTAGCGGGAGGTTCCGATACGCACCAGTACTTC. The full variable domain, rest sourced from reference TRBV7-8 and TRBJ2-5, is GAGVSQSPRYKVAKRGQDVALRCDPISGHVSLFWYQQALGQGPEFLTYFQNEAQLDKSGLPSDRFFAERPEGSVSTLKIQRTQQEDSAVYLCASSLAGGSDTHQYFGPGTRLLVL.

The CDR3 nucleotides are TGTGCCAGCAGCTTAGATCAGGGATACACCACTGAAGCTTTCTTT. It is translated as CASSLDQGYTTEAFF. The chain joins TRBV7-4 to TRBJ1-1, with a weak D call TRBD1 (5 bases). Trimming pared 1 base from V and 4 bases from J, leaving 13 bases between. In germline, CDR1 is SGHVT, CDR2 SQSDAQ. The CDR3 spans 15 residues.

J is TRBJ2-7 and V is TRBV7-3; D might be TRBD2 (6 bases). Deletions cut 5 bases from V and 1 base from J, with 12 bases between. Germline V CDR1 and CDR2: SGHTA, FQGTGA. This CDR3 is built from 14 residues. The CDR3 reads CASSVSGQSYEQYF. DNA of the CDR3: TGTGCCAGCAGCGTGAGCGGGCAATCCTACGAGCAGTACTTC.

This chain uses TRBV7-6 with TRBJ2-7, with D hard to call. This CDR3 is built from 18 residues. Deletions cut 4 bases from V and 4 bases from J, with 26 bases between. Germline assignment: CDR1 SGHVS and CDR2 FNYEAQ. As DNA, the CDR3 is TGTGCCAGCAGCTCCCATCCAGAGAGTGAAGCCCTTTCTTACGAGCAGTACGTC. It translates to CASSSHPESEALSYEQYV.

This clonotype was counted a few times. Sequence at one end of the junction differs from germline and may be a read error. The gene calls are TRBV7-3 and TRBJ2-3; D is perhaps TRBD1 or TRBD2 (6 bases each). Germline V gene lookup returns CDR1 SGHTA and CDR2 FQGTGA. The CDR3 loop spans 14 amino acids. The CDR3 nucleotides are TGTGCCAGCAGCCCATCGGGGGCTTGGGGAGAGACCCAGTTT. Translated, it gives CASSPSGAWGETQF.

V usage is TRBV7-2 and J usage is TRBJ2-2, with D possibly TRBD1 on 5 matching bases. Trimming stripped 4 bases from V and 3 bases from J, with 15 bases between. Germline values: CDR1 SGHTA, CDR2 FQGNSA. This CDR3 contains 16 residues. The chain's CDR3 is CASSSPGYPDTGELFF. CDR3 nucleotides: TGTGCCAGCAGCTCCCCAGGGTATCCCGACACCGGGGAGCTGTTTTTT.

The V gene is TRBV7-9, the J gene TRBJ2-5; tentatively, D is TRBD2 (5 bases). The CDR3 is 15 amino acids. Trimming took 5 bases from V and 0 from J, leaving 13 bases between them. The germline CDR1 and CDR2 sequences are SEHNR and FQNEAQ (reference sequence). As DNA, the CDR3 is TGTGCCAGCAGCGAAGTACCCGGGGACCAAGAGACCCAGTACTTC. As protein: CASSEVPGDQETQYF. The complete variable domain, with remaining parts taken from reference TRBV7-9 and TRBJ2-5, reads DTGVSQNPRHKITKRGQNVTFRCDPISEHNRLYWYRQTLGQGPEFLTYFQNEAQLEKSRLLSDRFSAERPKGSFSTLEIQRTEQGDSAMYLCASSEVPGDQETQYFGPGTRLLVL.

The chain's CDR3 is CASSLAFTLSSYTFF. The DNA for the CDR3 is TGTGCCAGCAGCTTAGCGTTTACCCTGTCCTCTTATACCTTCTTT. This chain links TRBV7-2 with TRBJ1-1; D remains ambiguous. Germline CDR1 is SGHTA and CDR2 is FQGNSA. V dropped 0 bases and J dropped 14 bases, with 22 bases sitting between them. The length of the CDR3 is 15 residues.

The chain carries TRBV9 and TRBJ2-1; D perhaps matches TRBD2 (6 bases). The germline gives CDR1 SGDLS, CDR2 YYNGEE. The CDR3 sequence is 16 residues long. Trimming left V 5 bases short and J 8 bases short, with 23 bases between. CDR3 sequence: CASRRQGSAGSDEQFF. CDR3 nucleotide sequence: TGTGCCAGCAGAAGACAAGGAAGCGCCGGGAGCGATGAGCAGTTCTTC.

The rearrangement joins TRBV7-8 to TRBJ2-7, with D uncertain. CDR1 and CDR2 (germline): SGHVS, FQNEAQ. The CDR3 covers 14 residues. Trimming shortened V by 0 bases and J by 9 bases, and 15 bases separated the two germline ends. The CDR3 coding sequence is TGTGCCAGCAGCTTAGCCGTATGTACCTATACGCAGTACTTC. Translation: CASSLAVCTYTQYF.

The J gene is TRBJ1-4, the V gene TRBV2; TRBD1 might be the D (5 bases). The CDR3 runs 17 residues. Germline V gene lookup returns CDR1 SNHLY and CDR2 FYNNEI. Deletions cut 10 bases from V and 13 bases from J, with 34 bases between. The CDR3 spells CAIRGTSVELNNEALFF. CDR3 DNA: TGTGCCATCAGAGGGACTTCCGTAGAATTGAACAATGAAGCACTGTTTTTT.

With regard to this clonotype: The junction does not match germline at one end; this may be a read error. The genes are TRBV19 and TRBJ2-1, with D possibly being TRBD2 (6 bases). The CDR3 runs to 15 residues. Germline V gene data show CDR1 as LNHDA and CDR2 as SQIVND (reference sequence). The CDR3 bases are TGCGCCCGGCTTGCCGCGGGAAGGTCCTACAATGAGCAGTTCTTC. Residues: CARLAAGRSYNEQFF.

For this clonotype: Because it lacks the conserved phenylalanine or tryptophan at the end, this CDR3 is likely a read error. Because the CDR3's place on the DNA is in doubt, the DNA is left out and the CDR3 is given as listed by TCRdb. The V gene is TRBV10-3, the J gene TRBJ2-7; the table's D gene call, TRBD1, was not cross checked with the DNA. From its first to its last residue, the CDR3 has 16 amino acids. CDR1 is ENHRY and CDR2 is SYGVKD in the germline V gene. CDR3 sequence reads: CAISKSGGANLPDFYA.

V gene TRBV7-3 combines with J gene TRBJ2-1, with D tentatively TRBD1 (6 bases). Trimming cost V 8 bases and J 9 bases, with 20 bases left between them. CDR1 is SGHTA and CDR2 is FQGTGA in the germline V gene. This CDR3 is 14 amino acids long. CDR3 coding DNA: TGTGCCAGCTCAAGACAGGCCAACGCCGTTGAGCAGTTCTTC. Translation: CASSRQANAVEQFF.

The J gene is TRBJ1-6, the V gene TRBV19, with D possibly matching TRBD1 (6 bases). The germline gives CDR1 LNHDA, CDR2 SQIVND (reference sequence). This CDR3 has 13 residues. Trimming left V 8 bases short and J 9 bases short, with 14 bases between. This chain's CDR3 is CASQAGAGSPLHF. CDR3 coding DNA: TGTGCCAGTCAGGCGGGGGCTGGTTCACCCCTCCACTTT.